Below, one T cell receptor (beta chain) is given with its context. CDR1 SGHTA and CDR2 FQGTGA come from the germline V gene. The V and J ends lost 5 bases and 4 bases, in that order; junction bases with no gene match: 10. This CDR3 contains 16 residues. Adults between roughly 18 and 95 years of age took part from fewer than 30 US areas. The data belong to a study of blood T cell repertoires in COVID-19. TCRdb's table, derived via immunoSEQ multiplex PCR, lists solely in-frame clones and lacks some. The repertoire holds over 250,000 clones, nearly 90% seen once, with 1.9% in the top ten. The rearrangement joins TRBV7-3 to TRBJ1-5; the match to TRBD1 covers 8 bases. The sequencing input was PBMCs or T cells enriched from blood (not recorded which). The sequence was obtained from a woman aged 55-70 years who had recovered from COVID-19. The CDR3 sequence: CASSPRGTGKNQPQHF. In DNA form, the CDR3 reads TGTGCCAGCAGCCCCCGGGGGACAGGAAAAAATCAGCCCCAGCATTTT.